This is a list of T cell receptor beta chains from one sample in a study of cytomegalovirus exposure and HLA in healthy donors. Repertoires were generated with immunoSEQ multiplex PCR, while TCRdb's copy carries only in-frame clones and drops some. Of under 200,000 clones listed, roughly 80% are singletons. Material for sequencing was PBMCs. The receptors derive from a young woman in good health and CMV-seronegative. Each CDR3 is given with its conserved first and last residue. The D gene is left open where the match is weak. The size of a clone is reported for some rows only, either as once, few or many, or as a class for expanded clones.

size	V	D	J	length	CDR3	DNA
-	TRBV9	-	TRBJ2-7	10	CARGGEEQYF	TGTGCCAGGGGTGGGGAGGAGCAGTACTTC
-	TRBV7-2	-	TRBJ1-6	12	CASSLSTISLHF	TGTGCCAGCAGCCTCAGTACAATATCCCTCCACTTT
-	TRBV4-3	TRBD2	TRBJ2-3	20	CASSQEGGLGLAGGTDTQYF	TGCGCCAGCAGCCAAGAGGGGGGATTGGGACTAGCGGGGGGCACAGATACGCAGTATTTT
-	TRBV28	-	TRBJ1-2	14	CASSFEARSLGYTF	TGTGCCAGCAGTTTTGAGGCCCGGTCTCTTGGCTACACCTTC
once	TRBV7-9	TRBD2	TRBJ2-7	15	CASSLLREGTHEQYF	TGTGCCAGCAGCTTACTGCGGGAGGGTACCCACGAGCAGTACTTC
-	TRBV6-5	TRBD1	TRBJ1-2	14	CASSYAGTAYGYTF	TGTGCCAGCAGTTACGCCGGGACAGCCTATGGCTACACCTTC
-	TRBV6-4	-	TRBJ2-2	16	CASSDGPLANTGELFF	TGTGCCAGCAGTGACGGTCCCCTAGCCAACACCGGGGAGCTGTTTTTT
few	TRBV4-3	TRBD2	TRBJ2-1	16	CASSQESSGAYNEQFF	TGCGCCAGCAGCCAAGAAAGTAGCGGGGCCTACAATGAGCAGTTCTTC
-	TRBV12-5	-	TRBJ1-1	16	CASGLDKMNRGTEAFF	TGTGCTAGTGGTTTGGACAAGATGAATAGGGGGACTGAAGCTTTCTTT
-	TRBV6-5	-	TRBJ2-7	12	CASSESGYEQYF	TGTGCCAGCAGTGAATCAGGCTACGAGCAGTACTTC
once	TRBV27	TRBD2	TRBJ2-3	15	CASRSIAGGSYTQYF	TGTGCCAGCAGGTCCATAGCGGGAGGGAGTTATACGCAGTATTTT
-	TRBV2	TRBD1	TRBJ2-5	16	CASSRATGVTQETQYF	TGTGCCAGCAGCCGTGCGACAGGGGTTACTCAAGAGACCCAGTACTTC
-	TRBV10-3	TRBD1	TRBJ1-1	17	CAISGPPQGATNTEAFF	TGTGCCATCAGCGGACCCCCACAGGGGGCAACTAACACTGAAGCTTTCTTT
-	TRBV27	TRBD1	TRBJ1-3	14	CASRDRDSGNTIYF	TGTGCCAGCAGGGACAGGGACTCTGGAAACACCATATATTTT
once	TRBV5-4	-	TRBJ2-7	14	CASSPTSLSYEQYF	TGTGCCAGCAGCCCCACCTCTCTAAGCTACGAGCAGTACTTC
few	TRBV4-1	TRBD1	TRBJ1-3	15	CASRPTGGVGNTIYF	TGCGCCAGCAGACCGACAGGGGGCGTTGGAAACACCATATATTTT
-	TRBV7-9	TRBD1	TRBJ2-5	16	CASITLGTVGQETQYF	TGTGCCAGCATTACCCTGGGGACAGTTGGACAAGAGACCCAGTACTTC
-	TRBV7-2	TRBD2	TRBJ2-3	16	CASSFSGRGSTDTQYF	TGTGCCAGCAGCTTTAGCGGGAGGGGAAGCACAGATACGCAGTATTTT
-	TRBV9	TRBD1	TRBJ1-5	13	CASSSGQGTSQHF	TGTGCCAGCAGCTCCGGACAGGGGACGTCCCAGCATTTT
-	TRBV7-8	-	TRBJ1-5	15	CASSLEWGVFQPQHF	TGTGCCAGCAGCTTAGAATGGGGGGTTTTTCAGCCCCAGCATTTT
-	TRBV6-1	-	TRBJ1-2	12	CASSEPLYGYTF	TGTGCCAGCAGTGAACCTCTTTATGGCTACACCTTC
-	TRBV23-1	-	TRBJ1-2	10	CASSLYGYTF	TGCGCCAGCAGCCTCTATGGCTACACCTTC
-	TRBV7-2	-	TRBJ1-3	14	CASSSRVSGNTIYF	TGTGCCAGCAGCTCCAGGGTGTCTGGAAACACCATATATTTT
-	TRBV28	TRBD1	TRBJ2-2	15	CASSLQGAKTGELFF	TGTGCCAGCAGTCTACAGGGGGCAAAAACCGGGGAGCTGTTTTTT
-	TRBV18	TRBD1	TRBJ1-4	15	CASSSRTGWTEKLFF	TGTGCCAGCTCATCGAGGACAGGGTGGACCGAAAAACTGTTTTTT
-	TRBV19	-	TRBJ2-1	16	CASSILPGHPYNEQFF	TGTGCCAGTAGTATCCTTCCGGGACACCCCTACAATGAGCAGTTCTTC
-	TRBV7-8	-	TRBJ2-1	15	CASSHWGSSSNEQFF	TGTGCCAGCAGCCATTGGGGCTCTTCGAGCAATGAGCAGTTCTTC
-	TRBV6-1	-	TRBJ1-2	14	CASREMEQGGGYTF	TGTGCCAGCAGAGAAATGGAACAGGGTGGGGGCTACACCTTC
-	TRBV5-1	-	TRBJ2-5	11	CASSWLETQYF	TGCGCCAGCAGCTGGCTAGAGACCCAGTACTTC
-	TRBV7-6	TRBD2	TRBJ2-5	14	CASSGGLGPETQYF	TGTGCCAGCAGCGGAGGACTAGGCCCGGAGACCCAGTACTTC
-	TRBV9	TRBD1	TRBJ1-4	16	CASSNGQGAANEKLFF	TGTGCCAGCAGCAATGGACAGGGCGCGGCTAATGAAAAACTGTTTTTT